This T cell receptor (beta chain) appears in the sequencing data of a study of blood T cell repertoires in COVID-19. The CDR3 is 17 amino acids. Germline V gene lookup returns CDR1 MNHEY and CDR2 SVGEGT. V lost 4 bases and J lost 0; bases outside the gene matches: 11. Measured with immunoSEQ multiplex PCR; TCRdb has only the in-frame clones, and not every one. This sample has around 110,000 clones, with about 80% found just once. The material sequenced was peripheral blood. The receptor comes from a man between 65 and 80 years old with active or convalescent COVID-19. This rearrangement joins TRBV6-2 or TRBV6-3 to TRBJ2-7; 8 bases align to TRBD1. The CDR3 sequence: CASSSPYRTGGSYEQYF. CDR3 DNA sequence: TGTGCCAGCAGTTCCCCATACAGAACAGGGGGCTCCTACGAGCAGTACTTC.